One sample yielded the 20 T cell receptor beta chains listed below, sequenced in a study of blood T cell repertoires in COVID-19. Libraries were prepared by immunoSEQ multiplex PCR; TCRdb keeps only in-frame clonotypes and omits some of them. The sample lists approximately 28,000 clones; about 90% were seen once. Sequencing used peripheral blood. All receptors come from a human donor in a cohort sampled during active COVID-19.

This sequence joins TRBV5-1 and TRBJ2-3; 10 positions agree with TRBD2. Germline V CDR1 and CDR2: SGHRS, YFSETQ. The CDR3 consists of 15 residues. V was clipped by 0 bases and J by 7 bases; unmatched bases: 5. In DNA form, the CDR3 reads TGCGCCAGCAGCTTGGTAGCTAGCGGGGGTAATACGCAGTATTTT. This gives the protein CASSLVASGGNTQYF.

The rearrangement links TRBV10-2 to TRBJ1-5; 7 bases fit TRBD1. V shed 4 bases, J shed 5 bases, and the junction held 2 bases outside the gene matches. This CDR3 contains 13 residues. Germline CDR1 and CDR2: WSHSY and SAAADI. This chain's CDR3 is CASSAGGYQPQHF. The CDR3 bases are TGCGCCAGCAGTGCAGGGGGGTATCAGCCCCAGCATTTT.

V usage is TRBV18 and J usage is TRBJ2-2; 11 positions agree with TRBD2. Trimming cost V 4 bases and J 5 bases; bases outside gene matches: 6. The CDR3 is 16 residues long. Germline CDR1 KGHSH, CDR2 LQKENI. The CDR3 sequence is CASSRTSGRETGELFF. The CDR3 nucleotides read TGTGCCAGCTCACGTACTAGCGGGAGAGAGACCGGGGAGCTGTTTTTT.

In its sample, this clone was seen once. This rearrangement joins TRBV10-2 to TRBJ2-5; TRBD2 aligns across 11 bases. The CDR3 is 14 residues long. Germline CDR1 reads WSHSY; CDR2 reads SAAADI. Trimming took 8 bases from V and 6 from J; bases not matched to a gene: 8. DNA of the CDR3: TGCGCCAGCTGCCTAGCGGGGGGCGAGAAGACCCAGTACTTC. This codes for CASCLAGGEKTQYF.

This rearrangement joins TRBV19 to TRBJ1-5; 10 bases fit TRBD1. The germline V gene encodes CDR1 LNHDA and CDR2 SQIVND (reference sequence). This CDR3 has 15 residues. V lost 4 bases to trimming and J lost 6 bases; unmatched junction nucleotides: 6. The chain's CDR3 is CASSRDRGEGQPQHF. CDR3 nucleotides: TGTGCCAGTAGTAGGGACAGGGGTGAGGGTCAGCCCCAGCATTTT.

The gene calls are TRBV3-1 (or the pseudogene TRBV3-2) and TRBJ1-2; 7 bases match TRBD1. The CDR3 has 17 residues. CDR1 and CDR2 (germline): LGHDT, YNNKEL (reference sequence). The V and J ends lost 2 bases and 5 bases, in that order; junction bases with no gene match: 14. CDR3 in DNA: TGTGCCAGCAGCCAACCCGGAGGCAGGGGGGTATCTTATGGCTACACCTTC. It translates to CASSQPGGRGVSYGYTF.

This clone was seen only once. CDR3 in DNA: TGTGCCAGCAGTTTCTCCACGAGGGGGAAGGCTTTCTTT. As protein: CASSFSTRGKAFF. The chain uses TRBV6-5 and TRBJ1-1; weak D call: TRBD1 (6 bases). The CDR3 runs to 13 residues. Trimming took 4 bases from V and 11 from J, leaving 17 bases between them. Germline V gene lookup returns CDR1 MNHEY and CDR2 SVGAGI.

Only a few counts were recorded for this clone. The rearrangement links TRBV28 to TRBJ2-1, with 11 bases lining up with TRBD2. Per germline, CDR1 MDHEN and CDR2 SYDVKM. V gave up 5 bases and J gave up 5 bases; unmatched junction bases: 8. The CDR3 is made up of 16 amino acids. CDR3 DNA sequence: TGTGCCAGCAGTCCCCTATCTAGCGGGGGGAACAATGAGCAGTTCTTC. This translates into CASSPLSSGGNNEQFF.

Worth noting for this clone: This CDR3 is also generated by other DNA sequences in the sample. The rearrangement links TRBV3-1 (or the pseudogene TRBV3-2) to TRBJ2-7, with 7 positions matching TRBD2. The CDR3 loop spans 13 amino acids. J was trimmed by 1 base and V by 4 bases; bases with no gene match: 1. Germline CDR1 LGHDT, CDR2 YNNKEL (reference sequence). The CDR3 here is CASSRGGSYEQYF. CDR3 bases: TGTGCCAGCAGCCGGGGGGGTTCCTACGAGCAGTACTTC.

The V gene is TRBV27, the J gene TRBJ2-3; D is undetermined. The germline V gene has CDR1 MNHEY and CDR2 SMNVEV (reference sequence). V gave up 3 bases and J gave up 4 bases, with 14 bases separating them. This CDR3 spans 15 amino acids. As DNA, the CDR3 is TGTGCCAGCAGTTTTGGCGGTCGAGGCGCAGATACGCAGTATTTT. It specifies CASSFGGRGADTQYF.

The chain joins TRBV5-6 to TRBJ2-3; D might be TRBD1 (6 bases). Trimming took 4 bases from V and 6 from J, leaving 15 bases between them. CDR1 and CDR2 (germline): SGHDT, YYEEEE. The CDR3 is 14 residues long. In DNA, the CDR3 is TGTGCCAGCAGCGTGGATTGGGGGCGGGATACGCAGTATTTT. Protein product: CASSVDWGRDTQYF.

The chain has TRBV4-1 and TRBJ2-7, with D possibly TRBD2 on 6 matching bases. The CDR3 runs 16 residues. Germline CDR1 is MGHRA and CDR2 is YSYEKL. V gave up 0 bases and J gave up 3 bases, with 15 bases separating them. The CDR3 here is CASSQDSYGGRYEQYF. CDR3 DNA sequence: TGCGCCAGCAGCCAAGATTCGTACGGAGGGCGCTACGAGCAGTACTTC.

This rearrangement joins TRBV6-6 to TRBJ2-5; weak D call: TRBD1 (5 bases). The CDR3 sequence is 15 residues long. Deletions cut 6 bases from V and 5 bases from J, with 19 bases between. The germline V gene encodes CDR1 MNHNY and CDR2 SVGAGI (reference sequence). This CDR3 is CASSPDRYRRETQYF. The CDR3 bases are TGTGCCAGCAGCCCCGACAGATACCGAAGGGAGACCCAGTACTTC.

V is TRBV6-5 and J is TRBJ2-3, with 9 bases fitting TRBD2. V dropped 6 bases and J dropped 3; count of bases not matched to a gene: 7. There are 15 residues in the CDR3. Germline V lookup: CDR1 MNHEY, CDR2 SVGAGI. Here the CDR3 reads CASSLAGKRTDTQYF. The CDR3 DNA reads TGTGCCAGCAGCCTAGCGGGGAAGAGGACAGATACGCAGTATTTT.

The sample holds one count of this clone. The chain combines TRBV2 with TRBJ1-2; D is ambiguous. The germline CDR1 and CDR2 sequences are SNHLY and FYNNEI. The V gene lost 3 bases and the J gene lost 1 base, with 6 bases spanning the gap. The CDR3 runs 13 residues. The CDR3 bases are TGTGCCAGCAGTGAGTACAATAACTATGGCTACACCTTC. As protein: CASSEYNNYGYTF.

The chain combines TRBV19 with TRBJ1-2; D is possibly TRBD1 (5 bases). The CDR3 has 15 amino acids. Looked up from germline, CDR1 is LNHDA and CDR2 is SQIVND (reference sequence). V was pared by 4 bases and J by 1 base, with 13 bases between. CDR3 sequence: CASSTSPGVNYGYTF. The DNA for the CDR3 is TGTGCCAGTAGTACATCCCCGGGGGTTAACTATGGCTACACCTTC.

This chain connects TRBV6-4 to TRBJ1-5; unclear D gene. The CDR3 is made up of 15 amino acids. Germline-derived CDR1 and CDR2 are MRHNA and SNTAGT. The V and J ends lost 4 bases and 7 bases respectively, with 17 bases between them. The CDR3 DNA is TGTGCCAGCAGTGCCGGCCCGTCCGGAGGCCAGCCCCAGCATTTT. Translated: CASSAGPSGGQPQHF.

V usage is TRBV2 and J usage is TRBJ2-7; D gene uncertain. The CDR3 contains 13 residues. The germline CDR1 and CDR2 sequences are SNHLY and FYNNEI. The V end lost 1 base, the J end lost 10 bases, and 14 bases lay between the germline ends. The CDR3, as DNA: TGTGCCAGCAGTGAAGATCTGACGGGTATTCAGTACTTC. It specifies CASSEDLTGIQYF.

This clone was picked up one time. The CDR3 DNA reads as TGCAGCGTCACGGGACAGGTGAACTATGGCTACACCTTC. Encoded protein: CSVTGQVNYGYTF. The genes are TRBV29-1 and TRBJ1-2; 8 bases match TRBD1. The ends lost 6 bases at V and 2 bases at J; junction bases unmatched: 5. Germline values: CDR1 SQVTM, CDR2 ANQGSEA. The CDR3 spans 13 residues. Combining the CDR3 with reference TRBV29-1 and TRBJ1-2 gives the whole variable domain SAVISQKPSRDICQRGTSLTIQCQVDSQVTMMFWYRQQPGQSLTLIATANQGSEATYESGFVIDKFPISRPNLTFSTLTVSNMSPEDSSIYLCSVTGQVNYGYTFGSGTRLTVV.

The chain joins TRBV29-1 to TRBJ1-1; D is unclear. The CDR3 is 11 residues long. V lost 5 bases to trimming and J lost 5 bases, with 9 bases between them. CDR1 SQVTM and CDR2 ANQGSEA come from the germline V gene. The CDR3 spells CSVLTGTEAFF. In DNA form, the CDR3 reads TGCAGCGTTCTTACGGGGACTGAAGCTTTCTTT.